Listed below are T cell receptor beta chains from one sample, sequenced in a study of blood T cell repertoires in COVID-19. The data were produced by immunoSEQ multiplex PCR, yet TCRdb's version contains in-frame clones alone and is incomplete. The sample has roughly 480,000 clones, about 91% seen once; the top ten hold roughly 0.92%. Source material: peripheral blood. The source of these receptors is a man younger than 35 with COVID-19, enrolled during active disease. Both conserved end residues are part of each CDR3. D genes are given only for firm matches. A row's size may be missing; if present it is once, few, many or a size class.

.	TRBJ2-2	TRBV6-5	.	TGTGCCTCGGGACTCCCGAACACCGGGGAGCTGTTTTTT	CASGLPNTGELFF
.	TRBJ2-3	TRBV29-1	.	TGCAGCGTTCGCCGTGGTGGAGGCACAGATACGCAGTATTTT	CSVRRGGGTDTQYF
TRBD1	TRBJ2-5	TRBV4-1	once	TGCGCCAGCAGCCAAGGACAGGGGAGGCAAGAGACCCAGTACTTC	CASSQGQGRQETQYF
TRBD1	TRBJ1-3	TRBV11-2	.	TGTGCCAGCAGCTTCCAACCTAGGACAGGAATAAGATCTGGAAACACCATATATTTT	CASSFQPRTGIRSGNTIYF
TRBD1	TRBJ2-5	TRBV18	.	TGTGCCAGCTCCACAGCAGGGACAGCCAAAGAGACCCAGTACTTC	CASSTAGTAKETQYF
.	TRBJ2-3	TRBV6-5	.	TGTGCCAGCAGTACGAGAAATTTAGATACGCAGTATTTT	CASSTRNLDTQYF
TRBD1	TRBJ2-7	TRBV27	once	TGTGCCAGCAGTTTTTCGACAGGGACCTACGAGCAGTACTTC	CASSFSTGTYEQYF
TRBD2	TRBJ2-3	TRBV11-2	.	TGTGCCAGCAGCCGGACTAGCGGGGCCCGGGGCACAGATACGCAGTATTTT	CASSRTSGARGTDTQYF
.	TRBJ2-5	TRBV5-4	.	TGTGCCAGCAGCCCCGAGACTAGTCTTTTTGAAGAGACCCAGTACTTC	CASSPETSLFEETQYF
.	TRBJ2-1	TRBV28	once	TGTGCCAGCAGTTTGGGTCGGGAGCTCTACAATGAGCAGTTCTTC	CASSLGRELYNEQFF
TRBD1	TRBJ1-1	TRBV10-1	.	TGCGCCAGCAGTGAGGGGGGGACAGGGGGAACTGAAGCTTTCTTT	CASSEGGTGGTEAFF
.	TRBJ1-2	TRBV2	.	TGTGCCAGCAGTGAAGCGATGGGGCAGGTCTATGGCTACACCTTC	CASSEAMGQVYGYTF
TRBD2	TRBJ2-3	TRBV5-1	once	TGCGCCAGCAGCCCCCAAGGGACTAGCGGGTTAGATACGCAGTATTTT	CASSPQGTSGLDTQYF
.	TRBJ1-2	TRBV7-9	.	TGTGCCAGCAGCCCCGCGGAGAGTCCGTCGGTTGGCTACACCTTC	CASSPAESPSVGYTF
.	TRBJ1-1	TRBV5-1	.	TGCGCCAGCAGCTCAGGGGCGGGCACTGAAGCTTTCTTT	CASSSGAGTEAFF
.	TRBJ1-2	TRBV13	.	TGTGCCAGCAGCTTAGGGAGGAACGACTATGGCTACACCTTC	CASSLGRNDYGYTF
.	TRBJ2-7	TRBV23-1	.	TGCGCCAGCAGTCAATTCCCAGATCCCTACGAGCAGTACTTC	CASSQFPDPYEQYF
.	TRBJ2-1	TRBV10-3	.	TGTGCCATCAGCTCTCCTCCCATGGGGGCCGCCTACAATGAGCAGTTCTTC	CAISSPPMGAAYNEQFF
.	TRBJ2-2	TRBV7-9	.	TGTGCCAGCAGCTTAACTTCGAACACCGGGGAGCTGTTTTTT	CASSLTSNTGELFF
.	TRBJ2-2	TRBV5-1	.	TGCGCCAGCAGCTTGACGGCGGTTGCGTTCGGGGAGCTGTTTTTT	CASSLTAVAFGELFF
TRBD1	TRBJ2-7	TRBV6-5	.	TGTGCCAGCGTCGTTGCAGGGGGATCGCGCGAGCAGTACTTC	CASVVAGGSREQYF
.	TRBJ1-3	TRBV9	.	TGTGCCAGCAGCGCCTCTCAGGGAAACACCATATATTTT	CASSASQGNTIYF
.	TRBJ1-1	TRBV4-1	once	TGCGCCAGCACCTCGGGGTTGAACACTGAAGCTTTCTTT	CASTSGLNTEAFF
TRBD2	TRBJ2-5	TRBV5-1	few	TGCGCCAGCAGCTGGCCCGGGACTAGCGGGAGGGCCTATCGGGAGACCCAGTACTTC	CASSWPGTSGRAYRETQYF
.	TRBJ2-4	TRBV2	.	TGTGCCAGCAGTGATTACAGGGTTCAGTACTTC	CASSDYRVQYF
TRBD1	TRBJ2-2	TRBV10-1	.	TGCGCCAGCAGTGAGAACGGACAGGGAAGCGGGGAGCTGTTTTTT	CASSENGQGSGELFF
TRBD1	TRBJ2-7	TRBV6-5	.	TGTGCCAGCAGTTACTGGGCTTGGGACAGGGGGTACGAGCAGTACTTC	CASSYWAWDRGYEQYF